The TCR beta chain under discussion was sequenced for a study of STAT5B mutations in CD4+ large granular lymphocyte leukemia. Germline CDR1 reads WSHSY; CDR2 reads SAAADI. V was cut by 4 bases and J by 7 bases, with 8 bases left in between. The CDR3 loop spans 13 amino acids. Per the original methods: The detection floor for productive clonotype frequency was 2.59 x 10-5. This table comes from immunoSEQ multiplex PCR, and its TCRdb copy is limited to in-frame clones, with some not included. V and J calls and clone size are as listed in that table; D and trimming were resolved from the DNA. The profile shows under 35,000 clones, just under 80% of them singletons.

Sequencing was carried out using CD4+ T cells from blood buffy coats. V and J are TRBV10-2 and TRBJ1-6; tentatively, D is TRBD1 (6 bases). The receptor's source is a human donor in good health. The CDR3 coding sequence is TGCGCCAGCAGTGCCCAGGGGAATTCACCCCTCCACTTT. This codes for CASSAQGNSPLHF.